The 9 T cell receptor beta chains below were found in one sample sequenced in a study of T cell responses to AZD1222 COVID-19 vaccine. Profiled with immunoSEQ multiplex PCR; TCRdb holds only in-frame clones, not every one. The table lists 100,000 or so clones, 88% of them singletons. Material: peripheral blood, obtained on day 0 of AZD1222 vaccination. The origin of the receptors is an adult in good health.

V is TRBV30 and J is TRBJ1-1; D unresolved. Germline V CDR1 and CDR2: GTSNPN, SVGIG (reference sequence). This CDR3 is 13 amino acids long. V lost 1 base and J 11 bases, leaving 17 bases between the germline ends. The CDR3 loop is CAWSGRSGLRAFF. The CDR3 DNA follows: TGTGCCTGGAGTGGCCGAAGCGGGCTTCGGGCTTTCTTT.

J is TRBJ1-1 and V is TRBV19; D is ambiguous. Germline CDR1 LNHDA, CDR2 SQIVND (reference sequence). Trimming took 3 bases from V and 3 from J, leaving 17 bases between them. The CDR3 totals 16 residues. The CDR3 DNA is TGTGCCAGTAGTATGGCGGGAAGGATGTCCGACACTGAAGCTTTCTTT. It encodes CASSMAGRMSDTEAFF.

The chain joins TRBV28 to TRBJ1-1; D unclear. The CDR3 is 12 amino acids. Per the germline V gene, CDR1 is MDHEN and CDR2 is SYDVKM. V lost 5 bases and J 5 bases, leaving 9 bases between the germline ends. The DNA of the CDR3 is TGTGCCAGCAGTAACCGGAGGACTGAAGCTTTCTTT. Its protein is CASSNRRTEAFF.

The rearrangement links TRBV19 to TRBJ2-7; unclear D gene. The germline V and J ends were trimmed by 4 bases and 0 bases, with 19 bases remaining between them. The CDR3 has 17 residues. CDR1 is LNHDA and CDR2 is SQIVND in the germline V gene (reference sequence). CDR3 sequence: CASSTTGSGFVSYEQYF. As DNA, the CDR3 is TGTGCCAGTAGTACGACTGGTAGTGGGTTCGTCTCCTACGAGCAGTACTTC.

The J gene is TRBJ2-1, the V gene TRBV6-5; 11 nucleotides align to TRBD2. The trim removed 1 base at V and 5 bases at J, leaving 4 bases unmatched. CDR1 and CDR2 from the germline V gene are MNHEY and SVGAGI. CDR3 length: 16 residues. The CDR3 sequence is CASSYLAGGMDNEQFF. For the CDR3, the DNA is TGTGCCAGCAGTTACTTAGCGGGAGGGATGGACAATGAGCAGTTCTTC.

The J gene is TRBJ2-2, the V gene TRBV2, with D tentatively TRBD1 (5 bases). This CDR3 contains 17 residues. Germline V gene lookup returns CDR1 SNHLY and CDR2 FYNNEI. The V gene lost 6 bases and the J gene lost 1 base, with 18 bases spanning the gap. In DNA form, the CDR3 reads TGTGCCAGCAGCTCCATCCCAGGGTCCATGAACACCGGGGAGCTGTTTTTT. Protein sequence: CASSSIPGSMNTGELFF.

Only a few counts were recorded for this clone. This chain joins TRBV19 and TRBJ1-3; D gene ambiguous. The CDR3 loop spans 16 amino acids. V lost 4 bases and J lost 3, with 16 bases in between. Per the germline V gene, CDR1 is LNHDA and CDR2 is SQIVND (reference sequence). The CDR3 loop is CASSTLWGAYGNTIYF. The DNA for the CDR3 is TGTGCCAGTAGTACTTTGTGGGGAGCATATGGAAACACCATATATTTT. The whole variable domain, remainder taken from reference TRBV19 and TRBJ1-3, is DGGITQSPKYLFRKEGQNVTLSCEQNLNHDAMYWYRQDPGQGLRLIYYSQIVNDFQKGDIAEGYSVSREKKESFPLTVTSAQKNPTAFYLCASSTLWGAYGNTIYFGEGSWLTVV.

The J gene is TRBJ1-1, the V gene TRBV15; unclear D gene. CDR3 size: 13 residues. Germline V gives CDR1 LNHNV, CDR2 YYDKDF (reference sequence). Between the trimmed V and J ends, which lost 0 bases and 3 bases, there was a span of 5 bases. CDR3 sequence: CATSRDRDTEAFF. In nucleotides, the CDR3 is TGTGCCACCAGCAGAGATCGAGACACTGAAGCTTTCTTT.

The chain employs TRBV19 and TRBJ1-1; D gene uncertain. This CDR3 contains 13 residues. V was shortened by 7 bases and J by 0 bases, with 9 bases between the two germline ends. Germline-derived CDR1 and CDR2 are LNHDA and SQIVND (reference sequence). CDR3 in amino acids: CASTLVVNTEAFF. CDR3 DNA: TGTGCCAGTACCTTAGTCGTGAACACTGAAGCTTTCTTT. The entire variable domain, with the rest obtained from reference TRBV19 and TRBJ1-1, is as follows: DGGITQSPKYLFRKEGQNVTLSCEQNLNHDAMYWYRQDPGQGLRLIYYSQIVNDFQKGDIAEGYSVSREKKESFPLTVTSAQKNPTAFYLCASTLVVNTEAFFGQGTRLTVV.